This TCR beta chain was recorded in a study of identical twins. TCRdb processed the 5' RACE reads anew with MiXCR; each CDR3 protein has one entry. The sample consists of nearly 250,000 distinct CDR3 sequences, roughly 7% of them appearing once. CDR3 length: 20 residues. CDR1 is SGHAT, CDR2 FQDESV, per germline (reference sequence). J gave up 4 bases and V 4 bases, and 16 bases lay outside the gene matches. These records were also assigned to another study, of yellow fever vaccine responses in identical twins.

V usage is TRBV11-1 and J usage is TRBJ2-2, with 12 bases identical to TRBD2. The clonotype was recovered from a young woman in good health. Sequenced: memory (CD45RO+) T cells sorted from blood. CDR3 nucleotide sequence: TGTGCCAGCAGCTGGGGCCGACAGGGGTGGACTAGCGGGGTCACCGGGGAGCTGTTTTTT. Protein sequence: CASSWGRQGWTSGVTGELFF. The variable domain in full, with the rest retrieved from reference TRBV11-1 and TRBJ2-2, is EAEVAQSPRYKITEKSQAVAFWCDPISGHATLYWYRQILGQGPELLVQFQDESVVDDSQLPKDRFSAERLKGVDSTLKIQPAELGDSAMYLCASSWGRQGWTSGVTGELFFGEGSRLTVL.